These 17 T cell receptor beta chains came from one sample sequenced in a study of OX40 agonist ivuxolimab in advanced cancers. Profiled with immunoSEQ multiplex PCR; TCRdb holds only in-frame clones, not every one. The table shows some 70,000 clones, with about nine tenths occurring only once. The sequences come from CD4+ or CD8+ T cells sorted from blood, collected in a trial of the OX40 agonist ivuxolimab. These receptors were collected from an adult with an advanced solid tumor such as melanoma, head and neck, liver or kidney cancer.

The chain employs TRBV5-1 and TRBJ1-1; possibly TRBD1 for D (5 bases). There are 15 residues in the CDR3. Trimming took 4 bases from V and 0 from J, leaving 13 bases between them. Germline V gene lookup returns CDR1 SGHRS and CDR2 YFSETQ. CDR3 sequence: CASSLGGGLNTEAFF. The DNA of the CDR3 is TGCGCCAGCAGCCTAGGCGGGGGGTTGAACACTGAAGCTTTCTTT.

The chain recombines TRBV7-2 with TRBJ2-1, with 7 bases that match TRBD2. Unmatched junction bases numbered 9, after V lost 5 bases and J lost 5 bases. Per the germline V gene, CDR1 is SGHTA and CDR2 is FQGNSA. The CDR3 is 15 amino acids. The CDR3 loop is CASSPRVAGNNEQFF. In DNA, the CDR3 is TGTGCCAGCAGCCCCCGGGTAGCGGGCAACAATGAGCAGTTCTTC.

This chain uses TRBV6-5 with TRBJ1-6, with D tentatively TRBD1 (6 bases). Germline assignment: CDR1 MNHEY and CDR2 SVGAGI. The V end lost 6 bases, the J end lost 9 bases, and 18 bases lay between the germline ends. The CDR3 spans 15 residues. The CDR3 loop is CASSLTGGGSSPLHF. The CDR3 nucleotides read TGTGCCAGCAGCCTTACGGGCGGGGGCTCTTCACCCCTCCACTTT.

This clone appeared once. The V and J genes are TRBV11-1 and TRBJ1-6; the D is unclear. Deletions cut 1 base from V and 9 bases from J, with 7 bases between. Germline V gene lookup returns CDR1 SGHAT and CDR2 FQDESV (reference sequence). There are 13 residues in the CDR3. The CDR3 DNA reads TGTGCCAGCAGCTTAGGCCCATCTTCACCCCTCCACTTT. Translating it yields CASSLGPSSPLHF.

This chain connects TRBV6-5 to TRBJ1-6; 8 bases align to TRBD1. V trimming: 5 bases; J trimming: 9 bases; junction bases outside the gene matches: 9. Germline V gene lookup returns CDR1 MNHEY and CDR2 SVGAGI. The CDR3 has 15 amino acids. The CDR3 protein is CASSGRTGSSSPLHF. As DNA, the CDR3 is TGTGCCAGCAGTGGCCGGACAGGGAGTTCTTCACCCCTCCACTTT.

The chain has TRBV28 and TRBJ1-5; D call uncertain. Trimming cost V 5 bases and J 2 bases, with 10 bases left between them. The CDR3 covers 14 residues. Germline-derived CDR1 and CDR2 are MDHEN and SYDVKM. CDR3 in amino acids: CASSKALGNQPQHF. The CDR3 DNA reads as TGTGCCAGCAGTAAGGCTCTGGGCAATCAGCCCCAGCATTTT.

V is TRBV28 and J is TRBJ2-7; 8 nucleotides align to TRBD2. The V gene end was trimmed by 6 bases and the J gene end by 2 bases; junction bases not matched to a gene: 9. Germline V gene data show CDR1 as MDHEN and CDR2 as SYDVKM. This CDR3 spans 15 amino acids. The CDR3 reads CASRSGGGQTYEQYF. The CDR3 coding sequence is TGTGCCAGCAGGAGTGGCGGGGGGCAAACCTACGAGCAGTACTTC. Complete variable domain (other parts from reference TRBV28 and TRBJ2-7): DVKVTQSSRYLVKRTGEKVFLECVQDMDHENMFWYRQDPGLGLRLIYFSYDVKMKEKGDIPEGYSVSREKKERFSLILESASTNQTSMYLCASRSGGGQTYEQYFGPGTRLTVT.

This chain links TRBV19 with TRBJ1-5, with D unclear. The CDR3 extends over 18 amino acids. Germline V gene sequence: CDR1 LNHDA, CDR2 SQIVND (reference sequence). V was pared by 4 bases and J by 0 bases, with 19 bases between. CDR3 nucleotide sequence: TGTGCCAGTAGTAGTCTCCCCTCTCGGACGGATAGCAATCAGCCCCAGCATTTT. Translation gives CASSSLPSRTDSNQPQHF.

The chain uses TRBV28 and TRBJ1-5; TRBD1 is a possible D gene (6 bases). There are 16 residues in the CDR3. The germline V gene has CDR1 MDHEN and CDR2 SYDVKM. V dropped 6 bases and J dropped 2 bases, with 17 bases sitting between them. CDR3 sequence reads: CASSSPGQPGNQPQHF. CDR3 coding DNA: TGTGCCAGCAGCTCACCCGGACAGCCTGGCAATCAGCCCCAGCATTTT. Full variable domain (missing parts from reference TRBV28 and TRBJ1-5): DVKVTQSSRYLVKRTGEKVFLECVQDMDHENMFWYRQDPGLGLRLIYFSYDVKMKEKGDIPEGYSVSREKKERFSLILESASTNQTSMYLCASSSPGQPGNQPQHFGDGTRLSIL.

A few counts support this clone. The chain combines TRBV29-1 with TRBJ1-1, with D possibly being TRBD1 (5 bases). The V end lost 3 bases, the J end lost 10 bases, and 12 bases lay between the germline ends. Germline lookup yields CDR1 SQVTM and CDR2 ANQGSEA. The length of the CDR3 is 11 residues. CDR3 sequence: CSVEGGGRAFF. The CDR3 DNA sequence: TGCAGCGTTGAGGGGGGAGGGAGAGCTTTCTTT.

V and J are TRBV7-2 and TRBJ1-1; 7 nucleotides line up with TRBD1. CDR1 is SGHTA, CDR2 FQGNSA, per germline. CDR3 length: 16 amino acids. J was trimmed by 4 bases and V by 2 bases; bases with no gene match: 10. Written as DNA, the CDR3 is TGTGCCAGCAGCTTACGCACCGGGACAGCGAGCACTGAAGCTTTCTTT. Protein product: CASSLRTGTASTEAFF.

This chain uses TRBV7-9 with TRBJ1-2; 7 positions match TRBD1. In germline, CDR1 is SEHNR, CDR2 FQNEAQ (reference sequence). V lost 5 bases, J lost 4 bases, and 7 bases stayed unmatched. The CDR3 is 14 amino acids. The CDR3 nucleotides read TGTGCCAGCAGCCTAAGTGGGACAGCCTATGGCTACACCTTC. Its protein product is CASSLSGTAYGYTF.

Only one count was recorded for this clone. CDR3 bases: TGCGCCAGCGGACAAGGGGGCGGTAATTCACCCCTCCACTTT. Translated, it gives CASGQGGGNSPLHF. The chain couples TRBV5-1 to TRBJ1-6, with TRBD1 matching 7 bases. V lost 7 bases and J lost 6; bases outside the gene matches: 7. The CDR3 totals 14 residues. The germline gives CDR1 SGHRS, CDR2 YFSETQ. Using reference TRBV5-1 and TRBJ1-6 for the parts outside the CDR3, the full variable domain is KAGVTQTPRYLIKTRGQQVTLSCSPISGHRSVSWYQQTPGQGLQFLFEYFSETQRNKGNFPGRFSGRQFSNSRSEMNVSTLELGDSALYLCASGQGGGNSPLHFGNGTRLTVT.

This chain connects TRBV11-2 to TRBJ2-1; 11 bases are a match to TRBD2. The germline CDR1 and CDR2 sequences are SGHAT and FQNNGV. Trimming at V came to 6 bases and at J to 0 bases, leaving 1 base not matched to a gene. The CDR3 sequence is 15 residues long. In nucleotides, the CDR3 is TGTGCCAGCAGAACTAGCGGGAGCTCCTACAATGAGCAGTTCTTC. As protein: CASRTSGSSYNEQFF.

This chain uses TRBV9 with TRBJ2-1; 9 nucleotides match TRBD2. Germline values: CDR1 SGDLS, CDR2 YYNGEE. The CDR3 is 18 residues long. The V segment lost 4 bases and the J segment 4 bases; nucleotides outside the gene matches: 15. This chain's CDR3 is CASSLEASGNRVYNEQFF. The CDR3 DNA reads TGTGCCAGCAGCCTTGAGGCTAGCGGGAATCGGGTTTACAATGAGCAGTTCTTC.

This clone was observed once. V usage is TRBV29-1 and J usage is TRBJ2-2; no reliable D call. Germline loops: CDR1 SQVTM, CDR2 ANQGSEA. The CDR3 contains 12 residues. Trimming took 4 bases from V and 6 from J, leaving 9 bases between them. The CDR3 loop is CSVAMRAGELFF. Here the CDR3 DNA reads TGCAGCGTTGCCATGCGCGCCGGGGAGCTGTTTTTT.

The V gene is TRBV10-2, the J gene TRBJ1-3; D call uncertain. V lost 6 bases and J lost 4, with 13 bases in between. This CDR3 has 14 amino acids. The germline gives CDR1 WSHSY, CDR2 SAAADI. CDR3 loop: CASRVGPAGNTIYF. CDR3 nucleotide sequence: TGCGCCAGCAGAGTGGGCCCGGCCGGAAACACCATATATTTT.